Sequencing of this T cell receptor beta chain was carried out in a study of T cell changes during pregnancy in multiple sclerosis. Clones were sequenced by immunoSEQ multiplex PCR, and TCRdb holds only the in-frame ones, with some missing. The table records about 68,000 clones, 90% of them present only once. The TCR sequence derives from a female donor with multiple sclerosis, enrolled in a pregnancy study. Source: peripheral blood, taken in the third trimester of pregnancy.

CDR3 protein: CASSLRTAQETQYF. The CDR3, as DNA: TGTGCCAGCAGTTTGAGGACAGCTCAAGAGACCCAGTACTTC. This chain links TRBV27 with TRBJ2-5; TRBD1 is a possible D gene (6 bases). CDR1 and CDR2 from the germline V gene are MNHEY and SMNVEV (reference sequence). With 3 bases removed from V and 2 bases from J, the gap between germline ends came to 10 bases. There are 14 residues in the CDR3.